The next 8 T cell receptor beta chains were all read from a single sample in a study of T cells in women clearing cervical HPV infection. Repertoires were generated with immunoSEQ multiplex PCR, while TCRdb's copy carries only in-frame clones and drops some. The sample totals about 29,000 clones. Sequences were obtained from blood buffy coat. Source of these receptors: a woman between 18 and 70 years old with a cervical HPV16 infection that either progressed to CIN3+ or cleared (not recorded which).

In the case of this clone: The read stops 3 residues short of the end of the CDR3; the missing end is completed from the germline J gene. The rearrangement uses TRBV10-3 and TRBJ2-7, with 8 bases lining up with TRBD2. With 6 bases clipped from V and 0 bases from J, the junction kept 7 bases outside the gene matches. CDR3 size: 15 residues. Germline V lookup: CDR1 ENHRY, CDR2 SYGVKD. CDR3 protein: CAIRGSGGASYEQYF. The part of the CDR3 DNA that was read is TGTGCCATCAGAGGGAGCGGGGGCGCCTCCTACGAG.

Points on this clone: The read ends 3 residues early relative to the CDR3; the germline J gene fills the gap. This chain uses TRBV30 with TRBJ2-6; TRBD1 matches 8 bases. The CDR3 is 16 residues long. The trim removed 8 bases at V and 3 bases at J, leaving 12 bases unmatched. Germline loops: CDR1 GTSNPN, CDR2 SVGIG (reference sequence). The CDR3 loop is CAGKGQGALGANVLTF. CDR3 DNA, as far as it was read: TGTGCCGGAAAGGGCCAGGGGGCGCTTGGGGCCAACGTC.

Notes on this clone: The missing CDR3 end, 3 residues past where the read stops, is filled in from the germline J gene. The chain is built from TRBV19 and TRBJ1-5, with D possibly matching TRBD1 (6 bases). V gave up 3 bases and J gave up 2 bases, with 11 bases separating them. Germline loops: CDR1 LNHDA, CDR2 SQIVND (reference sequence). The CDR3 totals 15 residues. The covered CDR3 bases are TGTGCCAGTAGTATCGGGGGGCGAGGCAATCAGCCC. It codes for CASSIGGRGNQP. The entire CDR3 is CASSIGGRGNQPQHF.

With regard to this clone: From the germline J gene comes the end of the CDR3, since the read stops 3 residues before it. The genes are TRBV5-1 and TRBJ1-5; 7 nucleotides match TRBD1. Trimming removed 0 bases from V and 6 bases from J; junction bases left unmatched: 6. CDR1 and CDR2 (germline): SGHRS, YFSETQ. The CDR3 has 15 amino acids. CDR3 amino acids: CASSLAGQETQPQHF. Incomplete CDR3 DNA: TGCGCCAGCAGCTTGGCCGGACAGGAGACTCAGCCC.

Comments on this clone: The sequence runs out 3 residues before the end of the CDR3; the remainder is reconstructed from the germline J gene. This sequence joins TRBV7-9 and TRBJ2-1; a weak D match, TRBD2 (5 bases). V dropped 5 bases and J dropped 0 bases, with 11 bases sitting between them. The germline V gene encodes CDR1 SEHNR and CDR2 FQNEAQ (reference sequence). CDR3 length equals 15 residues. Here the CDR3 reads CASSPPGSSYNEQFF. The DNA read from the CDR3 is TGTGCCAGCAGCCCGCCGGGGTCCTCCTACAATGAG.

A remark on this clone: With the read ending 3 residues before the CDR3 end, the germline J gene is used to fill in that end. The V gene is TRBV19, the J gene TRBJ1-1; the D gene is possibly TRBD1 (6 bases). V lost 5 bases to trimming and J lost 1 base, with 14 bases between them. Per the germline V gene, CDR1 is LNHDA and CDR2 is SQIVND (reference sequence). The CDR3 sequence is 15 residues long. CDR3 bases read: TGTGCCAGTAGTCCTTTCTCGACAGGGAACACTGAA. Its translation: CASSPFSTGNTE. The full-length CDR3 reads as CASSPFSTGNTEAFF.

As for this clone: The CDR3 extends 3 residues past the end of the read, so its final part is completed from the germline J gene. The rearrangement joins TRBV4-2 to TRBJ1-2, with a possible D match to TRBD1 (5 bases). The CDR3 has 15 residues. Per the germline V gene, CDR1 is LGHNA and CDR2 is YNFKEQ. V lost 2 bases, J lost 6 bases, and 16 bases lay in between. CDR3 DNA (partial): TGTGCCAGCAGCCAAAAGGAAAGGGGAGGGGATGGC. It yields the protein CASSQKERGGDG. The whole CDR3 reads CASSQKERGGDGYTF.

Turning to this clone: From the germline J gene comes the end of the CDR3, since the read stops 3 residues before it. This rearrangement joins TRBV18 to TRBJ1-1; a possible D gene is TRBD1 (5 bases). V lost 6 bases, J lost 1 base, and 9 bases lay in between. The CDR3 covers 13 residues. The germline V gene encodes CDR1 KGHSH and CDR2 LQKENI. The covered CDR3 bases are TGTGCCAGCTCTCCTACAGGGAACACTGAA. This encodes CASSPTGNTE. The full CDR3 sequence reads CASSPTGNTEAFF.